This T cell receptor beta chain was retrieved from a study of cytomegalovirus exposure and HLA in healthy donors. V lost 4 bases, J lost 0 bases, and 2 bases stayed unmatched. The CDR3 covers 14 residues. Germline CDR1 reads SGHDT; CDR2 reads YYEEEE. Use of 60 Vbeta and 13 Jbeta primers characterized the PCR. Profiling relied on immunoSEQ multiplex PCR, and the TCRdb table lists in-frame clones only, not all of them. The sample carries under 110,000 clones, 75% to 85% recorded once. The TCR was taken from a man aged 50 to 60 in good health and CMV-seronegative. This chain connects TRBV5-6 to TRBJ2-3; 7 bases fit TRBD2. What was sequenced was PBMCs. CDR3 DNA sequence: TGTGCCAGCAGCAGCGGGGACAGCACAGATACGCAGTATTTT. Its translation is CASSSGDSTDTQYF.